The 11 T cell receptor beta chains listed next were all sequenced from one sample in a study of cytomegalovirus exposure and HLA in healthy donors. Libraries were prepared by immunoSEQ multiplex PCR; TCRdb keeps only in-frame clonotypes and omits some of them. The table lists roughly 250,000 clones, roughly 89% of them singletons. Sequenced material: PBMCs. The source of these receptors is a woman younger than 35 in good health and CMV-seronegative.

This clone was observed once. The genes are TRBV5-6 and TRBJ1-4, with 9 bases lining up with TRBD1. The CDR3 contains 16 residues. Looked up from germline, CDR1 is SGHDT and CDR2 is YYEEEE. V lost 1 base and J lost 4; bases outside the gene matches: 5. CDR3 amino acids: CASSLMGQGNNEKLFF. CDR3 DNA sequence: TGTGCCAGCAGCTTGATGGGACAGGGCAATAATGAAAAACTGTTTTTT.

This chain connects TRBV11-1 to TRBJ2-3, with TRBD2 matching over 7 bases. CDR1 is SGHAT, CDR2 FQDESV, per germline (reference sequence). CDR3 size: 15 residues. V trimming: 1 base; J trimming: 1 base; junction bases outside the gene matches: 2. Here the CDR3 reads CASSLGRGGTDTQYF. The CDR3 DNA is TGTGCCAGCAGCTTAGGTCGGGGGGGCACAGATACGCAGTATTTT.

The chain couples TRBV5-1 to TRBJ2-4; TRBD1 might be the D (5 bases). V was clipped by 4 bases and J by 2 bases, with 13 bases between them. The germline gives CDR1 SGHRS, CDR2 YFSETQ. This CDR3 spans 15 amino acids. DNA for the CDR3: TGCGCCAGCAGCCCTACCCAGGGCCCCAAAAACATTCAGTACTTC. Translation: CASSPTQGPKNIQYF.

V is TRBV27 and J is TRBJ2-5, with D maybe TRBD1 (5 bases). Trimming stripped 0 bases from V and 2 bases from J, with 10 bases between. Germline CDR1 is MNHEY and CDR2 is SMNVEV (reference sequence). This CDR3 comprises 15 residues. CDR3 DNA: TGTGCCAGCAGTTTATCAGGGGCTTTTCAAGAGACCCAGTACTTC. Protein product: CASSLSGAFQETQYF.

This chain joins TRBV2 and TRBJ2-2; tentatively, D is TRBD1 (5 bases). Germline V gives CDR1 SNHLY, CDR2 FYNNEI. With 7 bases removed from V and 1 base from J, the gap between germline ends came to 10 bases. This CDR3 comprises 14 residues. The DNA of the CDR3 is TGTGCCAGCACGCCAGGGCGGAACACCGGGGAGCTGTTTTTT. This translates into CASTPGRNTGELFF.

The V call is TRBV5-6, the J call TRBJ1-1, with no clear D. This CDR3 comprises 11 residues. The germline V gene encodes CDR1 SGHDT and CDR2 YYEEEE. The germline V and J ends were trimmed by 4 bases and 7 bases, with 8 bases remaining between them. The CDR3 spells CASSITSEAFF. CDR3 sequence (DNA): TGTGCCAGCAGCATCACTAGTGAAGCTTTCTTT.

The chain joins TRBV18 to TRBJ1-6, with 9 nucleotides matching TRBD1. The trim removed 3 bases at V and 7 bases at J, leaving 1 base unmatched. The CDR3 is 14 residues long. The V gene's germline CDR1 is KGHSH and CDR2 LQKENI. CDR3 nucleotide sequence: TGTGCCAGCTCACCGGACAGGGGAAATTCACCCCTCCACTTT. Amino acid sequence: CASSPDRGNSPLHF. Variable domain in full (rest from reference TRBV18 and TRBJ1-6): NAGVMQNPRHLVRRRGQEARLRCSPMKGHSHVYWYRQLPEEGLKFMVYLQKENIIDESGMPKERFSAEFPKEGPSILRIQQVVRGDSAAYFCASSPDRGNSPLHFGNGTRLTVT.

The CDR3: CATSLWSSYNEQFF. The CDR3 DNA is TGTGCCACCTCTCTATGGAGCTCCTACAATGAGCAGTTCTTC. This chain connects TRBV27 to TRBJ2-1; D ambiguous. Germline values: CDR1 MNHEY, CDR2 SMNVEV (reference sequence). The CDR3 is 14 residues long. The V end lost 10 bases, the J end lost 0 bases, and 13 bases lay between the germline ends.

The chain uses TRBV4-1 and TRBJ1-2; no definite D call. Trimming took 0 bases from V and 8 from J, leaving 19 bases between them. Germline V lookup: CDR1 MGHRA, CDR2 YSYEKL. The CDR3 sequence is 16 residues long. CDR3 coding DNA: TGCGCCAGCAGCCAAGAAGCCGCCCCTTCCCCGGGGGGCTACACCTTC. This gives the protein CASSQEAAPSPGGYTF.

The chain uses TRBV29-1 and TRBJ2-5; 9 nucleotides align to TRBD2. The germline V gene encodes CDR1 SQVTM and CDR2 ANQGSEA. J gave up 6 bases and V 4 bases, and 12 bases lay outside the gene matches. There are 15 residues in the CDR3. The CDR3 reads CSVVGLPSGEKTQYF. The CDR3 DNA reads TGCAGCGTTGTAGGGCTTCCTAGCGGGGAAAAGACCCAGTACTTC.

This sequence joins TRBV28 and TRBJ1-4, with 11 bases lining up with TRBD1. V shed 3 bases and J 5 bases; nucleotides not matched to a gene: 14. This CDR3 has 19 residues. CDR1 and CDR2 (germline): MDHEN, SYDVKM. CDR3: CASSLSGTGGIRWNEKLFF. In DNA, the CDR3 is TGTGCCAGCAGTTTGTCCGGGACAGGGGGTATTCGATGGAATGAAAAACTGTTTTTT.